These T cell receptor beta chains were read from a single sample in a study of CD8+CD57+ T cells in acquired aplastic anemia. TCRdb reprocessed the reads via MiXCR and lists one record per CDR3 protein. Of 300,000 or so distinct CDR3 sequences listed, about 50% are singletons. Sequenced material: sorted CD4+, CD8+, or CD8+CD57+ T cells (not recorded which) from PBMCs. All receptors derive from a human donor with aplastic anemia. Both conserved end residues are part of each CDR3. Fields, in order: clone size, V gene, J gene, D gene, CDR3 protein, CDR3 DNA. D genes are given only for firm matches. Clone size is given for some rows only: seen once, a few or many times, or a class if the clone is expanded.

many	TRBV5-8	TRBJ1-5	-	CASSLENGTPGSQPQHF	TGTGCCAGCAGCTTGGAGAACGGGACACCCGGGAGTCAGCCCCAGCATTTT
few	TRBV9	TRBJ1-3	-	CACSVRPSSGNTIYF	TGTGCCTGCAGCGTACGGCCGAGCTCTGGAAACACCATATATTTT
many	TRBV5-8	TRBJ1-2	-	CASSSTQGIHYYGYTF	TGTGCCAGCAGCTCGACACAGGGTATCCACTACTATGGCTACACCTTC
-	TRBV19	TRBJ1-1	-	CASSGQVGMNTEAFF	TGTGCCAGTAGTGGTCAGGTTGGGATGAACACTGAAGCTTTCTTT
-	TRBV2	TRBJ1-2	-	CASSERPRSNYGYTF	TGTGCCAGCAGTGAACGTCCCAGGAGTAACTATGGCTACACCTTC
-	TRBV12-5	TRBJ2-7	-	CASGLAQPSEQYF	TGTGCTAGTGGTTTGGCACAGCCTTCGGAGCAGTACTTC
-	TRBV10-1	TRBJ1-2	-	CAGGMSLVNTF	TGCGCCGGGGGAATGTCTCTGGTTAACACCTTC
many	TRBV11-1	TRBJ2-1	-	CASSRRDLYYNEQFF	TGTGCCAGCAGCCGCCGGGACTTATACTACAATGAGCAGTTCTTC
-	TRBV2	TRBJ2-2	-	CAAVTGHNTGELFF	TGCGCAGCAGTGACGGGACATAACACCGGGGAGCTGTTTTTT
few	TRBV7-2	TRBJ2-3	-	CASSWLTGSTDTQYF	TGTGCCAGCAGCTGGTTGACAGGAAGCACAGATACGCAGTATTTT
few	TRBV29-1	TRBJ2-5	TRBD2	CSVWTGGETQYF	TGCAGCGTGTGGACGGGAGGGGAGACCCAGTACTTC
few	TRBV2	TRBJ1-4	-	CASSKTAQNEKLFF	TGTGCCAGCAGTAAGACGGCCCAGAATGAAAAACTGTTTTTT
-	TRBV5-1	TRBJ2-7	TRBD2	CASTPVLAGGTEQYF	TGCGCCAGCACCCCCGTGCTAGCGGGAGGGACCGAGCAGTACTTC
-	TRBV19	TRBJ2-7	TRBD2	CATMGLAGYEQYF	TGTGCCACGATGGGACTAGCGGGGTACGAGCAGTACTTC
-	TRBV25-1	TRBJ1-4	TRBD1	CASSEDRGLEKLFF	TGTGCCAGCAGTGAAGACAGGGGGCTTGAAAAACTGTTTTTT
-	TRBV2	TRBJ1-1	-	CASFEGTEAFF	TGTGCCAGCTTCGAGGGGACTGAAGCTTTCTTT
-	TRBV9	TRBJ2-3	-	CASSAGGGPDTQYF	TGTGCCAGCAGCGCAGGGGGAGGGCCAGATACGCAGTATTTT
many	TRBV10-3	TRBJ1-1	-	CATTQDKNTEAFF	TGTGCCACCACGCAGGACAAGAACACTGAAGCTTTCTTT
many	TRBV7-9	TRBJ2-7	-	CASSLDISSSYEQYF	TGTGCCAGCAGCTTGGACATCTCGAGCTCCTACGAGCAGTACTTC
-	TRBV7-2	TRBJ2-5	TRBD2	CASTLAGGPGETQYF	TGTGCCAGCACCTTAGCGGGAGGGCCGGGAGAGACCCAGTACTTC
-	TRBV7-2	TRBJ1-6	-	CASSLIDSPLHF	TGTGCCAGCAGCTTAATCGATTCACCCCTCCACTTT
few	TRBV20-1	TRBJ1-4	-	CSATRGAWYGKLFF	TGCAGTGCTACCCGGGGGGCATGGTACGGAAAACTGTTTTTT
-	TRBV2	TRBJ2-6	-	CASSELVHPGANVLTF	TGTGCCAGCAGTGAATTAGTACACCCTGGGGCCAACGTCCTGACTTTC
-	TRBV7-9	TRBJ1-5	TRBD1	CASSLGQGGSQPQHF	TGTGCCAGCAGCTTAGGACAGGGAGGTAGTCAGCCCCAGCATTTT
-	TRBV20-1	TRBJ1-6	TRBD1	CSARSSDRAGSPLHF	TGCAGTGCTAGATCCTCGGACAGGGCAGGTTCACCCCTCCACTTT
many	TRBV5-1	TRBJ2-5	TRBD2	CASSLEAGGETQYF	TGCGCCAGCAGCTTGGAGGCGGGAGGAGAGACCCAGTACTTC
-	TRBV20-1	TRBJ2-5	TRBD1	CSARDLPQGAVRPETQYF	TGCAGTGCTAGAGATCTCCCCCAGGGGGCGGTTCGACCGGAGACCCAGTACTTC
-	TRBV12-3/TRBV12-4	TRBJ2-7	TRBD1	CASRTTGQDEQYF	TGTGCCAGCAGGACGACAGGGCAGGACGAGCAGTACTTC
once	TRBV5-5	TRBJ2-3	TRBD2	CASSLGGLAGTTTDTQYF	TGTGCCAGCAGCTTGGGGGGACTAGCGGGCACCACCACAGATACGCAGTATTTT
-	TRBV9	TRBJ2-1	-	CASSGREGTHNEQFF	TGTGCCAGCAGCGGCAGGGAAGGCACACACAATGAGCAGTTCTTC
many	TRBV5-1	TRBJ1-1	TRBD1	CASSLYRGNTEAFF	TGCGCCAGCAGCTTGTACAGGGGCAACACTGAAGCTTTCTTT
-	TRBV20-1	TRBJ2-3	TRBD2	CSARTTGLAGLTDTQYF	TGCAGTGCTAGAACCACAGGGCTAGCGGGCCTCACAGATACGCAGTATTTT
few	TRBV12-3/TRBV12-4	TRBJ2-3	TRBD2	CASSMTSGGRVDTQYF	TGTGCCAGCAGTATGACTAGCGGGGGAAGGGTAGATACGCAGTATTTT
-	TRBV5-1	TRBJ2-3	-	CASSFTRVSTDTQYF	TGCGCCAGCAGCTTTACGCGGGTTAGCACAGATACGCAGTATTTT
once	TRBV5-1	TRBJ1-2	-	CASGEPSSGYTF	TGCGCCAGCGGAGAACCGTCTTCCGGCTACACCTTC
many	TRBV7-2	TRBJ1-2	-	CASSLSHGYTF	TGTGCCAGCAGCTTATCGCATGGCTACACCTTC
many	TRBV6-5	TRBJ2-1	TRBD1	CASSCTGTGCNEQFF	TGTGCCAGCAGTTGTACCGGGACAGGGTGTAATGAGCAGTTCTTC
-	TRBV24-1	TRBJ2-5	-	CATSDGRTLETQYF	TGTGCCACCAGTGATGGCCGGACTTTAGAGACCCAGTACTTC
-	TRBV19	TRBJ2-1	TRBD2	CASSIGVGREITGEQFF	TGTGCCAGTAGTATAGGAGTCGGGCGGGAGATCACCGGGGAGCAGTTCTTC
many	TRBV12-3/TRBV12-4	TRBJ1-2	-	CASSLGPGFYGYTF	TGTGCCAGCAGTTTAGGCCCAGGGTTCTATGGCTACACCTTC
-	TRBV19	TRBJ2-7	TRBD2	CASSMGLADEQYF	TGTGCCAGTAGTATGGGACTAGCGGACGAGCAGTACTTC